The clone carrying this T cell receptor beta chain was seen a handful of times. Antigen specificity is unknown. V was trimmed by 0 bases and J by 0 bases, leaving 2 bases between them. Germline V gene sequence: CDR1 SGHTA, CDR2 FQGTGA. The CDR3 contains 13 residues. This sample was included in a study of blood T cells in healthy people across ages. Using a J-beta primer mix together with a sample-barcoded 5' primer, a second PCR was run for roughly 6 to 11 cycles. Sequencing recovered at least 2.5 million CDR3-containing paired-end reads from each sample. TCRdb reanalysed the 5' RACE reads using MiXCR and keeps one entry per CDR3 protein. Among fewer than 750,000 distinct CDR3 sequences, 40% to 65% were seen once, and the ten largest hold 13%. Findings and limits, study-wide: Since the PBMCs were unsorted, naive and antigen-experienced cells could not be conclusively compared. Donor CMV infection status was unknown, possibly confounding age-related changes in expanded clonotypes.

The TCR sequence derives from a woman at least 80 years old in good health. V is TRBV7-3 and J is TRBJ1-1, with D hard to call. Sequencing used blood. CDR3 sequence reads: CASSLTMNTEAFF. DNA for the CDR3: TGTGCCAGCAGCTTAACAATGAACACTGAAGCTTTCTTT. Drawing the rest from reference TRBV7-3 and TRBJ1-1, the complete variable domain is GAGVSQTPSNKVTEKGKYVELRCDPISGHTALYWYRQSLGQGPEFLIYFQGTGAADDSGLPNDRFFAVRPEGSVSTLKIQRTERGDSAVYLCASSLTMNTEAFFGQGTRLTVV.